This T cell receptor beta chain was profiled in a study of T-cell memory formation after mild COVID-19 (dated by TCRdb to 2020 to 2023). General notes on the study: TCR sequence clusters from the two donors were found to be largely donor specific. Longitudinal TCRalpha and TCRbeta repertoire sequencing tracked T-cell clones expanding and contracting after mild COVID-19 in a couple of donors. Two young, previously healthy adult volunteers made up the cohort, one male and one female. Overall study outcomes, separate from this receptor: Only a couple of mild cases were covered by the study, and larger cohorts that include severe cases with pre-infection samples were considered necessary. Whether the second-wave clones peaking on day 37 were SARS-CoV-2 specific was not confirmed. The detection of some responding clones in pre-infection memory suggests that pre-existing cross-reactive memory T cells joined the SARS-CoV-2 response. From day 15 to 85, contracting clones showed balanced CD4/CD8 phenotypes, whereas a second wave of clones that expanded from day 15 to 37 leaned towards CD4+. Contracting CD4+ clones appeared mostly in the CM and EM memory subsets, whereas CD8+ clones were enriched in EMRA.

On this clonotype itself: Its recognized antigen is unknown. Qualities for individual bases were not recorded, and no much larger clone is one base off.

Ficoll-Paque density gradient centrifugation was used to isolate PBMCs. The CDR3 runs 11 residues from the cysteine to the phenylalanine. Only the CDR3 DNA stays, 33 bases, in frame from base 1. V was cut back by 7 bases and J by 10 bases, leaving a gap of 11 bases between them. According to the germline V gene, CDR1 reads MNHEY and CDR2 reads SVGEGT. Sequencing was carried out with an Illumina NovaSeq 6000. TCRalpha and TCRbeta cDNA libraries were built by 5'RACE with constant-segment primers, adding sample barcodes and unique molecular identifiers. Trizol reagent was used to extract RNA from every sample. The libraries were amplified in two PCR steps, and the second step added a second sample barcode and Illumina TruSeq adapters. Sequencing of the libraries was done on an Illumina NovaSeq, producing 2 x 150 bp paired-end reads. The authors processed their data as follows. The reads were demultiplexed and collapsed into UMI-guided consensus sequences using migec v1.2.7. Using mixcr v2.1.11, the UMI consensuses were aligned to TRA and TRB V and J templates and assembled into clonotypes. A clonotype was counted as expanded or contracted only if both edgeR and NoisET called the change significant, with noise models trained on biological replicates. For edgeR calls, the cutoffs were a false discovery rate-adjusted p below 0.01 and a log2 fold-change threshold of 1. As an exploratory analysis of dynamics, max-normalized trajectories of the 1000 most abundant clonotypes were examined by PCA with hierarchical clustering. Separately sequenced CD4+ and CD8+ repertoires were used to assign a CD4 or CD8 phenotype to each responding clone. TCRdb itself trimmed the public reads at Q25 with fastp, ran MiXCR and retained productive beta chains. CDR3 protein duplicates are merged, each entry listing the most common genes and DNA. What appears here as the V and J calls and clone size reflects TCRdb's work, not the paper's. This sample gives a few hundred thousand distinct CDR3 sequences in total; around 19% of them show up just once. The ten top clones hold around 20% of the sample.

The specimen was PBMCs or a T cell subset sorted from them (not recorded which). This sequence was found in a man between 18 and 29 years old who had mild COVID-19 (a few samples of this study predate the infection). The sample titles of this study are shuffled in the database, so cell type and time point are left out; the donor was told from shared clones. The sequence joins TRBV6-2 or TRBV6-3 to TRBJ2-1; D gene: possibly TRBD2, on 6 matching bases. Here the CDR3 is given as CASNGGVEQFF. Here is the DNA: TGTGCCAGCAACGGGGGAGTCGAGCAGTTCTTC.